What follows describes a single TCR beta chain. No antigen is known for it. The data derive from a study of monozygotic twins with cystic fibrosis. Study-wide findings and caveats: The repertoire was suggested to be naive-dominated, clonality median around 0.0089.

Generated by immunoSEQ multiplex PCR, the TCRdb table keeps only in-frame clones and is missing some. The table includes roughly 26,000 clones, roughly nine tenths detected once. Specimen: blood. This TCR derives from a girl between 2 and 10 years old with cystic fibrosis.

Here the CDR3 reads CARSPDRDRGYSNQPQHF. For the CDR3, the DNA is TGTGCCAGAAGCCCAGATCGGGACAGGGGGTATAGCAATCAGCCCCAGCATTTT. J is TRBJ1-5 and V is TRBV5-3; 11 bases map to TRBD1. TRBV5-3 has ORF status, its function being uncertain. The CDR3 spans 18 residues. With 4 bases clipped from V and 0 bases from J, the junction kept 9 bases outside the gene matches.